The 29 T cell receptor beta chains listed next were all sequenced from one sample in a study of regulatory T cells in long-lasting Graves disease. Described time point: newly diagnosed GD, antithyroid drugs for less than 3 months. From PBMCs, RNA was extracted and then used to make the TCR library. Building the TCR beta libraries relied on iRepertoire HTBI primers, and CDR3 regions underwent Arm-PCR. TCRdb ran MiXCR on the multiplex PCR reads and lists one entry per CDR3 protein. The sample lists some 600,000 distinct CDR3 sequences, about 16% occurring once. This same sample was also part of a study on T cells in Graves' hyperthyroidism and ophthalmopathy.

The sequencing used peripheral blood mononuclear cells (PBMCs), collected at new diagnosis, from a patient treated with antithyroid drugs. The receptors were sampled from a man between 18 and 35 years old with Graves disease.

The chain has TRBV4-1 and TRBJ2-7; weak D call: TRBD2 (6 bases). CDR1 is MGHRA, CDR2 YSYEKL, per germline. The CDR3 is made up of 15 amino acids. Trimming took 2 bases from V and 2 from J, leaving 13 bases between them. CDR3 protein: CASSQLGGFAYEQYF. The DNA for the CDR3 is TGCGCCAGCAGCCAACTAGGAGGGTTTGCCTACGAGCAGTACTTC.

The table lists this clonotype with a few counts. The V call is TRBV3-1, the J call TRBJ2-1, with no clear D. The CDR3 contains 16 residues. Germline-derived CDR1 and CDR2 are LGHDT and YNNKEL (reference sequence). Deletions cut 1 base from V and 0 bases from J, with 10 bases between. The CDR3 DNA is TGTGCCAGCAGCCAAGGGTGGGCGAGCTCCTACAATGAGCAGTTCTTC. Translating it yields CASSQGWASSYNEQFF.

This clonotype was recorded at least ten times. The chain has TRBV7-9 and TRBJ2-3; 8 positions match TRBD2. CDR1 is SEHNR and CDR2 is FQNEAQ in the germline V gene (reference sequence). This CDR3 is built from 18 residues. With 5 bases clipped from V and 5 bases from J, the junction kept 18 bases outside the gene matches. CDR3 residues: CASSPLGSGLVKGDTQYF. As DNA, the CDR3 is TGTGCCAGCAGCCCCCTTGGTTCGGGACTAGTTAAAGGAGATACGCAGTATTTT.

This clonotype came up many times. The V gene is TRBV12-3 or TRBV12-4, the J gene TRBJ2-1, with D possibly being TRBD2 (6 bases). The CDR3 runs to 17 residues. V lost 1 base and J 4 bases, leaving 17 bases between the germline ends. CDR3 region: CASSLGLVLGKYNEQFF. The DNA of the CDR3 is TGTGCCAGCAGTTTAGGACTAGTCTTGGGTAAATACAATGAGCAGTTCTTC.

The genes are TRBV15 and TRBJ1-5; D is uncertain. From germline, CDR1 is LNHNV and CDR2 YYDKDF (reference sequence). The CDR3 runs to 15 residues. Trimming removed 0 bases from V and 0 bases from J, with 6 bases in between. CDR3: CATSRDGSSNQPQHF. The CDR3 DNA is TGTGCCACCAGCAGAGATGGAAGTAGCAATCAGCCCCAGCATTTT.

This clonotype has at least ten counts. The J gene is TRBJ2-5, the V gene TRBV2; 10 bases align to TRBD2. The length of the CDR3 is 15 residues. Germline V CDR1 and CDR2: SNHLY, FYNNEI. V lost 6 bases, J lost 5 bases, and 9 bases stayed unmatched. CDR3 residues: CASRTGTSEEETQYF. In nucleotides, the CDR3 is TGTGCCAGCAGGACTGGGACTAGCGAGGAGGAGACCCAGTACTTC.

At least ten counts were recorded for this clonotype. The chain links TRBV3-1 to TRBJ2-3, with 9 bases lining up with TRBD1. This CDR3 is built from 17 residues. Germline V CDR1 and CDR2: LGHDT, YNNKEL (reference sequence). The J segment lost 6 bases and the V segment lost 0 bases, leaving 10 bases of the junction unmatched. Here the CDR3 reads CASSQERTGARLDTQYF. CDR3 nucleotides: TGTGCCAGCAGCCAAGAACGGACAGGGGCCCGACTGGATACGCAGTATTTT.

This clonotype was found many times. The gene calls are TRBV27 and TRBJ1-1; no definite D call. This CDR3 has 13 residues. V was shortened by 0 bases and J by 4 bases, with 6 bases between the two germline ends. The germline CDR1 and CDR2 sequences are MNHEY and SMNVEV (reference sequence). DNA of the CDR3: TGTGCCAGCAGTTTATCTAGTCTCACTGAAGCTTTCTTT. This sequence encodes CASSLSSLTEAFF.

V and J are TRBV20-1 and TRBJ2-6; D uncertain. Trimming left V 0 bases short and J 1 base short, with 7 bases between. The CDR3 is made up of 15 amino acids. Germline lookup yields CDR1 DFQATT and CDR2 SNEGSKA (reference sequence). CDR3 nucleotide sequence: TGCAGTGCTAGAGATTTTAGGTCTGGGGCCAACGTCCTGACTTTC. Translated: CSARDFRSGANVLTF.

This clonotype was observed at least ten times. This chain links TRBV20-1 with TRBJ2-3; tentative D call: TRBD1 (5 bases). Trimming took off 6 bases at V and 1 base at J, with 14 bases between the two ends. The germline gives CDR1 DFQATT, CDR2 SNEGSKA (reference sequence). There are 14 residues in the CDR3. CDR3 in amino acids: CSANLDTGTDTQYF. As DNA, the CDR3 is TGCAGTGCAAACCTGGACACCGGCACAGATACGCAGTATTTT.

The V and J genes are TRBV15 and TRBJ1-1; tentative D call: TRBD1 (5 bases). The CDR3 length is 18 residues. Germline lookup yields CDR1 LNHNV and CDR2 YYDKDF (reference sequence). Trimming removed 0 bases at V and 0 bases at J, with 17 bases between. Written as DNA, the CDR3 is TGTGCCACCAGCAGAGATTTAATAGGGCGGGGGATGAACACTGAAGCTTTCTTT. Translation gives CATSRDLIGRGMNTEAFF.

In its sample, this clonotype was seen once. Here the CDR3 reads CASSAQDNEQFF. The CDR3 DNA is TGTGCCAGCAGCGCCCAGGACAATGAGCAGTTCTTC. The chain recombines TRBV5-5 with TRBJ2-1, with unresolved D. Germline V gene lookup returns CDR1 SGHKS and CDR2 YYEKEE (reference sequence). This CDR3 has 12 residues. The V end was cut by 4 bases, the J end by 5 bases, with 7 bases between.

This clonotype was recorded at least ten times. The genes are TRBV6-1 and TRBJ1-1; D is unresolved. V lost 3 bases and J 4 bases, leaving 12 bases between the germline ends. The germline V gene encodes CDR1 MNHNS and CDR2 SASEGT. The CDR3 has 14 residues. The CDR3 spells CASSDPFRGTEAFF. CDR3 DNA: TGTGCCAGCAGTGATCCTTTCCGGGGCACTGAAGCTTTCTTT.

In its sample, this clonotype was seen a few times. CDR3: CASSLREGEFF. CDR3 nucleotide sequence: TGTGCCAGCAGCTTGCGGGAGGGCGAGTTCTTC. The gene calls are TRBV7-9 and TRBJ2-1; 9 positions agree with TRBD2. Germline CDR1 SEHNR, CDR2 FQNEAQ (reference sequence). The CDR3 has 11 residues. Trimming took 3 bases from V and 14 from J; bases not matched to a gene: 2.

This clonotype came up many times. This sequence joins TRBV27 and TRBJ1-2; the D is unclear. CDR1 MNHEY and CDR2 SMNVEV come from the germline V gene (reference sequence). Trimming took 7 bases from V and 2 from J, leaving 8 bases between them. The CDR3 sequence is 12 residues long. The CDR3 DNA reads as TGTGCCAGCAAGACGGAAAACTATGGCTACACCTTC. Its protein product is CASKTENYGYTF.

This clonotype was seen repeatedly, ten times or more. The chain has TRBV30 and TRBJ2-3, with D possibly TRBD2 on 6 matching bases. The CDR3 is made up of 17 amino acids. CDR1 is GTSNPN, CDR2 SVGIG, per germline (reference sequence). Trimming removed 0 bases at V and 3 bases at J, with 19 bases between. The CDR3 here is CAWSVRARGFGTDTQYF. DNA for the CDR3: TGTGCCTGGAGTGTACGGGCTCGGGGGTTCGGAACAGATACGCAGTATTTT.

This clonotype was detected many times. The rearrangement links TRBV28 to TRBJ1-2; D might be TRBD1 (5 bases). Germline V lookup: CDR1 MDHEN, CDR2 SYDVKM. This CDR3 has 18 residues. Trimming took 2 bases from V and 1 from J, leaving 20 bases between them. CDR3 loop: CASSLPLLAIGDNYGYTF. The CDR3 DNA reads TGTGCCAGCAGTTTACCCCTACTCGCTATAGGGGATAACTATGGCTACACCTTC.

J is TRBJ1-1 and V is TRBV13, with 8 nucleotides matching TRBD1. This CDR3 region has 17 residues. V was clipped by 4 bases and J by 0 bases; unmatched bases: 10. The germline V gene encodes CDR1 PRHDT and CDR2 FYEKMQ (reference sequence). The CDR3 sequence: CASSYSGTGLMNTEAFF. The DNA of the CDR3 is TGTGCCAGCAGCTACTCCGGGACAGGATTAATGAACACTGAAGCTTTCTTT.

This clonotype was seen many times. The chain joins TRBV7-2 to TRBJ2-1, with a weak D call TRBD2 (6 bases). The V gene lost 3 bases and the J gene lost 9 bases, with 18 bases spanning the gap. The CDR3 spans 15 residues. CDR1 and CDR2 from the germline V gene are SGHTA and FQGNSA. The CDR3 coding sequence is TGTGCCAGCAGCTTTTGGGGGGATCCTACCAGTGAGCAGTTCTTC. Translated: CASSFWGDPTSEQFF.

This clonotype was seen only once. J is TRBJ2-5 and V is TRBV20-1; the D gene could be TRBD1 or TRBD2 (5 bases each). Trimming took 5 bases from V and 2 from J, leaving 18 bases between them. The length of the CDR3 is 15 residues. Per the germline V gene, CDR1 is DFQATT and CDR2 is SNEGSKA (reference sequence). This CDR3 is CSASPEGWGQETQYF. DNA for the CDR3: TGCAGTGCTTCCCCCGAGGGGTGGGGACAAGAGACCCAGTACTTC.

This clonotype was seen at least ten times. The chain joins TRBV18 to TRBJ2-5; 9 bases align to TRBD1. In germline, CDR1 is KGHSH, CDR2 LQKENI. The CDR3 is made up of 15 amino acids. Trimming removed 3 bases from V and 4 bases from J; junction bases left unmatched: 6. The CDR3 sequence: CASSPPGQGGETQYF. CDR3 nucleotide sequence: TGTGCCAGCTCACCCCCGGGACAGGGTGGAGAGACCCAGTACTTC.

This clonotype was detected only a few times. The J gene is TRBJ2-2, the V gene TRBV20-1; D not resolved. The CDR3 has 14 amino acids. Germline V gives CDR1 DFQATT, CDR2 SNEGSKA (reference sequence). Trimming took off 5 bases at V and 4 bases at J, with 14 bases between the two ends. The CDR3 region has the DNA TGCAGTGCTCCGGATAGGACCACCACCGGGGAGCTGTTTTTT. This gives the protein CSAPDRTTTGELFF.

The rearrangement links TRBV18 to TRBJ2-2, with D possibly TRBD1 on 5 matching bases. The CDR3 runs 16 residues. CDR1 and CDR2 (germline): KGHSH, LQKENI. With 2 bases removed from V and 4 bases from J, the gap between germline ends came to 14 bases. CDR3 coding DNA: TGTGCCAGCTCACCAAGGCAGGGTAGTGGCACCGGGGAGCTGTTTTTT. Its translation: CASSPRQGSGTGELFF.

The table lists this clonotype with a few counts. The J gene is TRBJ2-5, the V gene TRBV13, with TRBD2 matching over 13 bases. This CDR3 region has 16 residues. Germline lookup yields CDR1 PRHDT and CDR2 FYEKMQ (reference sequence). Trimming took 5 bases from V and 5 from J; bases not matched to a gene: 8. CDR3 loop: CASSAWTSGSLETQYF. DNA for the CDR3: TGTGCCAGCAGCGCCTGGACTAGCGGGAGCCTTGAGACCCAGTACTTC.

This clonotype was observed many times. The chain has TRBV7-3 and TRBJ2-3; the D is unclear. This CDR3 region has 15 residues. Trimming cost V 2 bases and J 0 bases, with 9 bases left between them. Germline CDR1 reads SGHTA; CDR2 reads FQGTGA. CDR3 sequence (DNA): TGTGCCAGCAGCTTATCGATGACTAGCACAGATACGCAGTATTTT. Protein sequence: CASSLSMTSTDTQYF.

The chain combines TRBV29-1 with TRBJ1-1, with TRBD1 as a possible D gene (5 bases). Trimming removed 3 bases at V and 5 bases at J, with 16 bases between. The CDR3 contains 14 residues. Germline loops: CDR1 SQVTM, CDR2 ANQGSEA. DNA for the CDR3: TGCAGCGTTGACGACAGCAGGTTGGGGACTGAAGCTTTCTTT. Its protein is CSVDDSRLGTEAFF.

This clonotype appeared many times. The gene calls are TRBV5-1 and TRBJ1-1; D ambiguous. The CDR3 is 14 amino acids. Trimming left V 7 bases short and J 1 base short, with 14 bases between. Germline V lookup: CDR1 SGHRS, CDR2 YFSETQ. This CDR3 is CASHEGRANTEAFF. The CDR3 coding sequence is TGCGCCAGCCACGAGGGAAGGGCGAACACTGAAGCTTTCTTT.

The J gene is TRBJ1-6, the V gene TRBV5-4, with a possible D match to TRBD1 (6 bases). Trimming removed 3 bases at V and 9 bases at J, with 19 bases between. This CDR3 is built from 16 residues. From germline, CDR1 is SGHNT and CDR2 YYREEE (reference sequence). The CDR3 sequence is CASSSRTVGRASPLHF. The CDR3 coding sequence is TGTGCCAGCAGCTCGAGGACAGTCGGGCGAGCTTCACCCCTCCACTTT.

The chain joins TRBV20-1 to TRBJ2-1; D possibly uses TRBD1 or TRBD2 (5 bases each). The CDR3 sequence is 13 residues long. Germline CDR1 DFQATT, CDR2 SNEGSKA (reference sequence). The germline V and J ends were trimmed by 0 bases and 6 bases, with 9 bases remaining between them. The CDR3, as DNA: TGCAGTGCTAGAGAATGGGGGACCAATGAGCAGTTCTTC. Its translation is CSAREWGTNEQFF.